The 5 T cell receptor beta chains in this list originate from one sample, sequenced in a study of OX40 agonist ivuxolimab in advanced cancers. The assay was immunoSEQ multiplex PCR, and TCRdb's table has in-frame clones only and misses some. Seen here are about 91,000 clones, under 90% observed once, and the top ten hold around 1.1%. Material: CD4+ or CD8+ T cells sorted from blood, obtained in a trial of the OX40 agonist ivuxolimab. The source is an adult with an advanced solid tumor such as melanoma, head and neck, liver or kidney cancer.

This clone turned up a few times. The V and J genes are TRBV19 and TRBJ2-7; TRBD1 agrees at 7 bases. Germline values: CDR1 LNHDA, CDR2 SQIVND (reference sequence). The CDR3 is 12 residues long. J gave up 6 bases and V 5 bases, and 4 bases lay outside the gene matches. This CDR3 reads CASSRQGVEQYF. CDR3 in DNA: TGTGCCAGTAGTCGACAGGGAGTCGAGCAGTACTTC.

The chain combines TRBV6-6 with TRBJ2-7, with D possibly matching TRBD2 (5 bases). The CDR3 contains 14 residues. Germline lookup yields CDR1 MNHNY and CDR2 SVGAGI (reference sequence). With 6 bases removed from V and 3 bases from J, the gap between germline ends came to 15 bases. CDR3 in amino acids: CASSSDDGGYEQYF. The CDR3 DNA reads TGTGCCAGCAGCTCCGACGATGGAGGCTACGAGCAGTACTTC.

The chain links TRBV6-6 to TRBJ2-5; D assignment may be TRBD1 or TRBD2 (5 bases each). The V gene lost 4 bases and the J gene lost 2 bases, with 5 bases spanning the gap. Per the germline V gene, CDR1 is MNHNY and CDR2 is SVGAGI (reference sequence). The CDR3 extends over 12 amino acids. The DNA for the CDR3 is TGTGCCAGCAGTTGGGGGCAAGAGACCCAGTACTTC. This gives the protein CASSWGQETQYF.

The chain combines TRBV5-1 with TRBJ2-7, with 8 bases matching TRBD1. The CDR3 is 15 residues long. Germline V gene data show CDR1 as SGHRS and CDR2 as YFSETQ. With V trimmed by 5 bases and J by 4 bases, 11 bases remained unmatched. The CDR3 loop reads CASSPGQGLGYEQYF. The CDR3 coding sequence is TGCGCCAGCAGTCCTGGACAGGGATTGGGATACGAGCAGTACTTC.

This clone occurred a few times. Distinct nucleotide sequences in the sample also encode this CDR3. The rearrangement uses TRBV2 and TRBJ2-2; 8 nucleotides match TRBD2. The CDR3 extends over 15 amino acids. CDR1 is SNHLY and CDR2 is FYNNEI in the germline V gene. The junction had 2 bases not matched to a gene; V was cut back by 5 bases and J by 0 bases. The CDR3 DNA reads as TGTGCCAGCAGTCCGGGACTAGCGAACACCGGGGAGCTGTTTTTT. Residues: CASSPGLANTGELFF.